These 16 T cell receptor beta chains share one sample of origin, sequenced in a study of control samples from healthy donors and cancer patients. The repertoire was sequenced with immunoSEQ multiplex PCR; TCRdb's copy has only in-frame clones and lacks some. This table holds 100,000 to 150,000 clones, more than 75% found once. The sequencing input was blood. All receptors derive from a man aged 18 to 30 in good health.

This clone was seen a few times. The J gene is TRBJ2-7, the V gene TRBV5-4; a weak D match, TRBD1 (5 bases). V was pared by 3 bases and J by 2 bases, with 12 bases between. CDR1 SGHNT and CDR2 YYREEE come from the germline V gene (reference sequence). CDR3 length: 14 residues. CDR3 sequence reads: CASSSPGWAYEQYF. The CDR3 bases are TGTGCCAGCAGCTCCCCAGGGTGGGCCTACGAGCAGTACTTC.

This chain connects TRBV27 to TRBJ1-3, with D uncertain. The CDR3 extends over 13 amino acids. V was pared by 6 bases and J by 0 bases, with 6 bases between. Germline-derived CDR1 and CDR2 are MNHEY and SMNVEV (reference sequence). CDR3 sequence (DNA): TGTGCCAGCAGCCGACGCTCTGGAAACACCATATATTTT. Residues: CASSRRSGNTIYF.

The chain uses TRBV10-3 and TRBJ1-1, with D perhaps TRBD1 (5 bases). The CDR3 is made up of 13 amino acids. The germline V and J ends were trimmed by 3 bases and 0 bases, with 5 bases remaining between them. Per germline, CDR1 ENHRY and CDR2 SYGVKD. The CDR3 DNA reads TGTGCCATCAGTGACAGGGTGAACACTGAAGCTTTCTTT. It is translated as CAISDRVNTEAFF.

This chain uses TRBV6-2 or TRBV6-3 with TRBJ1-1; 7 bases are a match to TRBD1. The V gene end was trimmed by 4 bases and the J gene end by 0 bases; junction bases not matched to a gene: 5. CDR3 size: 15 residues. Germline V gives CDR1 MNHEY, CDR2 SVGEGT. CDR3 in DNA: TGTGCCAGCAGTTCCCTGACAGGGATGAACACTGAAGCTTTCTTT. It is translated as CASSSLTGMNTEAFF.

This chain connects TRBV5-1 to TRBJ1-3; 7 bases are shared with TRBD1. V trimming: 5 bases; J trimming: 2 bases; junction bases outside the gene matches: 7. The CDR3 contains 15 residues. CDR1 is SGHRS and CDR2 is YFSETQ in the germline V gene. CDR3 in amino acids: CASRQDRVTGNTIYF. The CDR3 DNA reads TGCGCCAGCAGACAAGACAGGGTGACTGGAAACACCATATATTTT. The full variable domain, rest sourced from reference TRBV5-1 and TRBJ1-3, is KAGVTQTPRYLIKTRGQQVTLSCSPISGHRSVSWYQQTPGQGLQFLFEYFSETQRNKGNFPGRFSGRQFSNSRSEMNVSTLELGDSALYLCASRQDRVTGNTIYFGEGSWLTVV.

Here the CDR3 reads CASSELTGVGLVEQFF. The CDR3 coding sequence is TGTGCCAGCAGCGAATTGACAGGGGTGGGTTTGGTTGAGCAGTTCTTC. The chain joins TRBV6-1 to TRBJ2-1, with 8 bases matching TRBD1. This CDR3 has 16 residues. V lost 6 bases, J lost 9 bases, and 16 bases stayed unmatched. Germline CDR1 MNHNS, CDR2 SASEGT.

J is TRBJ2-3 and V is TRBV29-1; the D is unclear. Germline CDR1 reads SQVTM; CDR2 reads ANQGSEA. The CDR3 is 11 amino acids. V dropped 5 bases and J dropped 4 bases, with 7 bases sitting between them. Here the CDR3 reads CSVRGADTQYF. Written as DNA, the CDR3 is TGCAGCGTTCGTGGGGCAGATACGCAGTATTTT.

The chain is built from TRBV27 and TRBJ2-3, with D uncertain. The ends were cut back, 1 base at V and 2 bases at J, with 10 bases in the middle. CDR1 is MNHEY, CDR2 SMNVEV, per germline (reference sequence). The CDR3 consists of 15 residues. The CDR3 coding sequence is TGTGCCAGCAGTTTATGGGGATTACTCACAGATACGCAGTATTTT. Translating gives CASSLWGLLTDTQYF.

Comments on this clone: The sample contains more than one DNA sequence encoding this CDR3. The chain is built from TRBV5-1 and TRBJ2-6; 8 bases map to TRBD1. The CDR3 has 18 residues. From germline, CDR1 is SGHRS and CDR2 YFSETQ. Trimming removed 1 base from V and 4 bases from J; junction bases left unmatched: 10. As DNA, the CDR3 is TGCGCCAGCAGCTTGACTCCAGGGGGCGCGGGGGGGGCCAACGTCCTGACTTTC. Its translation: CASSLTPGGAGGANVLTF.

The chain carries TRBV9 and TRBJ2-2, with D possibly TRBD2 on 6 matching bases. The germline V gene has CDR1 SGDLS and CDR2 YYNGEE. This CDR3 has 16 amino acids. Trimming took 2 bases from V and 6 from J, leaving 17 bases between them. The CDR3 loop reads CASSVTRERWAGELFF. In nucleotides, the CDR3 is TGTGCCAGCAGCGTTACTCGGGAGCGGTGGGCCGGGGAGCTGTTTTTT. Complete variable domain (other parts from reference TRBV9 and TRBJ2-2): DSGVTQTPKHLITATGQRVTLRCSPRSGDLSVYWYQQSLDQGLQFLIQYYNGEERAKGNILERFSAQQFPDLHSELNLSSLELGDSALYFCASSVTRERWAGELFFGEGSRLTVL.

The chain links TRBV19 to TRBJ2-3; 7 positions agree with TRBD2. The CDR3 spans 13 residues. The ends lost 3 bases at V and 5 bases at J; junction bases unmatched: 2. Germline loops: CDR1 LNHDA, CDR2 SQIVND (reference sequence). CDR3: CASSMLAVDTQYF. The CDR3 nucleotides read TGTGCCAGTAGTATGCTAGCGGTAGATACGCAGTATTTT.

CDR3 nucleotides: TGCAGTGCCTTGACTACCGGCTACACCTTC. It is translated as CSALTTGYTF. V is TRBV20-1 and J is TRBJ1-2; D call uncertain. Germline lookup yields CDR1 DFQATT and CDR2 SNEGSKA (reference sequence). The CDR3 has 10 residues. With 6 bases removed from V and 8 bases from J, the gap between germline ends came to 10 bases.

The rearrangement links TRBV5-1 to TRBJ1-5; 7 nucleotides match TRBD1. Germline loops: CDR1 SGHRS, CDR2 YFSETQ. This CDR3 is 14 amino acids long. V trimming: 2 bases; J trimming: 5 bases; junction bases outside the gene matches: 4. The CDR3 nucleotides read TGCGCCAGCAGCTTCGGAGGGGGCGATCAGCCCCAGCATTTT. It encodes CASSFGGGDQPQHF.

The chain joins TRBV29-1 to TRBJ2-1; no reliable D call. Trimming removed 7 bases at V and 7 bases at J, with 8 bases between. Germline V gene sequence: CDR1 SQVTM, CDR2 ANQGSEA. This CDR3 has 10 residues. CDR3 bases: TGCAGCGCCCCCGGGAATGAGCAGTTCTTC. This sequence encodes CSAPGNEQFF.

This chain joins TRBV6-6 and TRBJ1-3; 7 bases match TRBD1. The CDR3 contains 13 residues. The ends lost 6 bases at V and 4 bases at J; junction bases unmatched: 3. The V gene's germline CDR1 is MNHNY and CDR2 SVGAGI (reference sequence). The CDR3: CASRKTGGNTIYF. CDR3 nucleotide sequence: TGTGCCAGCAGGAAGACAGGGGGAAACACCATATATTTT.

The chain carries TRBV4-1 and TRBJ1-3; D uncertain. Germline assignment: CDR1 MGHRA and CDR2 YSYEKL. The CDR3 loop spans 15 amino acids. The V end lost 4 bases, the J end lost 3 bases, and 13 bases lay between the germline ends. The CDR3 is CASSLTFWSGNTIYF. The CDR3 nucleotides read TGCGCCAGCAGCCTGACATTTTGGAGTGGAAACACCATATATTTT.